The text below deals with one T cell receptor (beta chain). Its antigen is not identified. V was clipped by 6 bases and J by 8 bases, with 22 bases between them. The CDR3 sequence is 15 residues long. In germline, CDR1 is MNHNY, CDR2 SVGAGI (reference sequence). TCRdb keeps only in-frame clones here, not all; method: immunoSEQ multiplex PCR. The sample yields 140,000 to 150,000 clones, 92% seen once. This specimen belongs to a study of T cell responses to AZD1222 COVID-19 vaccine. Study results and limitations: The study identified only six AZD1222 recipients as seropositive at baseline.

Sequenced material: peripheral blood, taken on day 0 of AZD1222 vaccination. The clonotype was recovered from an adult in good health. The chain has TRBV6-6 and TRBJ1-2, with a tentative D call TRBD1 (6 bases). DNA for the CDR3: TGTGCCAGCAGCCTTCACAGGGATAGCACGGGAGGCTACACCTTC. Residues: CASSLHRDSTGGYTF.